The clone carrying this T cell receptor (beta chain) is labeled as medium-sized. The sample comes from a study of glioma-infiltrating T cells. Using RNA template, CDR3s of TCR alpha and beta were amplified with iRepertoire arm-PCR. TCRdb itself ran the multiplex PCR reads through MiXCR, one entry per CDR3 protein. The sample has approximately 12,000 distinct CDR3 sequences, approximately 25% seen once. The germline V gene encodes CDR1 SGHTA and CDR2 FQGNSA. With V trimmed by 5 bases and J by 3 bases, 9 bases remained unmatched. The CDR3 has 16 residues. The sequencing input was glioma tissue, nonneoplastic brain tissue, or PBMCs (not recorded which). The chain recombines TRBV7-2 with TRBJ2-3, with 9 bases lining up with TRBD1. The sequence was collected from a human donor with low-grade glioma or glioblastoma, undergoing nonglioma brain surgery, or in good health (not recorded which). CDR3 in amino acids: CASSAWDRAMTDTQYF. The CDR3 DNA is TGTGCCAGCAGCGCGTGGGACAGGGCGATGACAGATACGCAGTATTTT.